This T cell receptor beta chain came from a study of CD8 T cells in Susac syndrome. Stable or active relapsing-remitting multiple sclerosis, untreated and meeting revised McDonald criteria, defined the controls. TEMRA cells were FACS-enriched, while CD8+ and CD4+ T cells were negatively isolated. In the case of this clonotype: As yet, its antigen is unknown.

With random hexamers, roughly 0.45 to 1 ug RNA was reverse transcribed. Coverage of TCR beta CDR3 amplification by immunoSEQ multiplex PCR extended to 54 Vbeta and 13 Jbeta. TCRdb reprocessed the immunoSEQ multiplex PCR reads with MiXCR, giving one entry per CDR3 protein. Of about 80,000 distinct CDR3 sequences in the sample, 91% were seen once. General study findings and limits: By the study's own acknowledgment, its TCR sequencing and HLA analysis included relatively few individuals.

The sample taken for sequencing was CD8+ T cells from PBMCs. This receptor was obtained from a human donor with multiple sclerosis.

The CDR3 loop reads CASGLTQGISYEQYF. The CDR3 DNA sequence: TGTGCCAGCGGCTTGACTCAGGGGATCTCCTACGAGCAGTACTTC. V gene TRBV2 combines with J gene TRBJ2-7; tentative D call: TRBD1 (6 bases). Germline V gene data show CDR1 as SNHLY and CDR2 as FYNNEI. The V end lost 8 bases, the J end lost 0 bases, and 17 bases lay between the germline ends. The CDR3 length is 15 residues.